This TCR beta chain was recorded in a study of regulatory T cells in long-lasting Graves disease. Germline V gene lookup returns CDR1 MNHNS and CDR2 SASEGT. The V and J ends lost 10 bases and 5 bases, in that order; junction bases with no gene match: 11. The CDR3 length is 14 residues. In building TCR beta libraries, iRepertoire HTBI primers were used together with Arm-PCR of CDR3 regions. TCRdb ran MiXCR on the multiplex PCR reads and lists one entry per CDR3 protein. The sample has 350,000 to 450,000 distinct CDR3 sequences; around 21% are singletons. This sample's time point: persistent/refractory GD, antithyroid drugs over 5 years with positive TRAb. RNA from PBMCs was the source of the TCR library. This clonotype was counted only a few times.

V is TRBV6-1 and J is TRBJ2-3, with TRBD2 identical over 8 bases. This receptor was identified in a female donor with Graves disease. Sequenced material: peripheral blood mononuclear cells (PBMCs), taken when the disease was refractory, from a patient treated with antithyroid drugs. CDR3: CATHRGGVVDTQYF. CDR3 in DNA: TGTGCCACCCACCGGGGGGGAGTCGTAGATACGCAGTATTTT.